This T cell receptor beta chain was recovered during a study of T cell responses to AZD1222 COVID-19 vaccine. Across the whole study: The analysis combined second doses at about 4 or about 12 weeks.

The CDR3 has 16 amino acids. Unmatched junction bases numbered 12, after V lost 4 bases and J lost 4 bases. Germline values: CDR1 MNHEY, CDR2 SVGAGI. Worth noting for this clone: No antigen is known for it.

Study-wide findings and caveats: Baseline seropositivity occurred in only a handful of AZD1222 recipients. Donors skewed white British and female; clonal diversity was possibly underestimated. Close to half of spike-specific TCRs reportedly recognize unmutated variant regions.

The method was immunoSEQ multiplex PCR; TCRdb's version includes in-frame clones alone and lacks a portion of them. The top ten clones hold 2.6% of a sample with 150,000 to 200,000 clones, approximately 90% of them seen once. The J gene is TRBJ1-2, the V gene TRBV6-5; TRBD1 aligns across 7 bases. This receptor was identified in an adult in good health. Sequencing used peripheral blood, obtained on day 0 of AZD1222 vaccination. The CDR3 reads CASSFGTALNPYGYTF. CDR3 sequence (DNA): TGTGCCAGCAGTTTCGGGACAGCCTTAAATCCCTATGGCTACACCTTC.